The entry below describes one T cell receptor beta chain. The data were taken from a study of blood T cell repertoires in COVID-19. Study information: Material from acute and convalescent COVID-19 was sourced from the United States, Italy and Spain. T cells, B-cell-depleted T cells, or PBMCs supplied cDNA or gDNA.

Germline CDR1 SEHNR, CDR2 FQNEAQ (reference sequence). V was trimmed by 5 bases and J by 1 base, leaving 8 bases between them. The CDR3 is made up of 13 amino acids. Original data processing: Reference gene primer amplification yielded estimated nucleated cell counts. Produced via immunoSEQ multiplex PCR; TCRdb's table is partial and in-frame only. V and J calls and clone size are given by that table; D and trimming were obtained from the DNA. The sample carries some 150,000 clones, over 75% recorded once. The rearrangement joins TRBV7-9 to TRBJ1-1; no definite D call. Sequenced input: peripheral blood. This clonotype originated in a woman aged 50 to 65 with acute or convalescent COVID-19. CDR3: CASSPRENTEAFF. DNA of the CDR3: TGTGCCAGCAGCCCACGGGAGAACACTGAAGCTTTCTTT.